Included here is one T cell receptor (beta chain) sequence, with context. The entry originates in a study of blood T cell repertoires in COVID-19. About the research overall: From the United States, Italy and Spain came samples of acute and convalescent COVID-19. PBMCs, B-cell-depleted T cells, or T cells provided the cDNA or gDNA that made up the material.

Participants were aged about 18 to 95 years, lived in about 26 US areas, and enrolled virtually. Original handling: Researchers report that nucleated cell counts were estimated from reference gene primer amplification. TCRdb's copy holds only in-frame clones and misses some; the assay was immunoSEQ multiplex PCR. The V and J calls and clone size come from that table; D and trimming were worked out from the DNA. The sample yields approximately 200,000 clones, 80% to 90% seen once. J was trimmed by 5 bases and V by 4 bases; bases with no gene match: 11. The CDR3 contains 15 residues. The germline CDR1 and CDR2 sequences are SGHRS and YFSETQ.

The chain carries TRBV5-1 and TRBJ2-7; TRBD1 aligns across 8 bases. The clonotype was recovered from a woman between 18 and 29 years old in a cohort exposed to, infected with or recovered from COVID-19 (not recorded which). The specimen sequenced was PBMCs or T cells enriched from blood (not recorded which). CDR3 in amino acids: CASSPGTGESDEQYF. The CDR3 region has the DNA TGCGCCAGCAGCCCCGGGACAGGTGAGAGCGACGAGCAGTACTTC.